This T cell receptor beta chain was recorded in a study of T cells after yellow fever vaccination. Study observations and caveats: Detected again after the booster were most primary-vaccination clones, at 96% CD4 and 70% to 90% CD8. Though it reached lower strength, the secondary response hit its peak faster, day 5 versus 15. Contaminating bulk clonotypes could be abundant in FACS-sorted repertoires.

About this clonotype itself: Its cognate antigen is unknown.

TCRdb fed the 5' RACE reads into MiXCR, producing one record per CDR3 protein. There are some 500,000 distinct CDR3 sequences in the sample; roughly 13% occur only once, and roughly 13% lies in the top ten. The sample consisted of PBMCs, taken on the day of the yellow fever booster vaccination. The TCR originated in a man aged 25 to 45 who received the YFV17D yellow fever vaccine.

Here the CDR3 DNA reads TGTGCCACCAGTGATTCCACAGGCTCGGCTGGCTACACCTTC. Amino acids: CATSDSTGSAGYTF. The chain joins TRBV24-1 to TRBJ1-2, with D perhaps matching TRBD1 (5 bases). V gave up 2 bases and J gave up 7 bases, with 13 bases separating them. Germline loops: CDR1 KGHDR, CDR2 SFDVKD. CDR3 length: 14 residues.